These 10 T cell receptor beta chains originate from one sample sequenced in a study of blood T cell repertoires in COVID-19. The data were produced by immunoSEQ multiplex PCR, yet TCRdb's version contains in-frame clones alone and is incomplete. Of about 180,000 clones listed, about 81% are singletons. Input material: peripheral blood. Every receptor here comes from an elderly woman with COVID-19, enrolled during active disease.

This rearrangement joins TRBV6-6 to TRBJ2-7; TRBD2 aligns across 8 bases. Germline V gene sequence: CDR1 MNHNY, CDR2 SVGAGI (reference sequence). This CDR3 comprises 16 residues. The ends lost 5 bases at V and 0 bases at J; junction bases unmatched: 9. The CDR3: CASSTSSRGASYEQYF. DNA of the CDR3: TGTGCCAGCAGTACTTCCTCGCGGGGGGCCTCCTACGAGCAGTACTTC.

This chain uses TRBV11-1 with TRBJ1-1; 8 bases are shared with TRBD1. The germline V gene has CDR1 SGHAT and CDR2 FQDESV (reference sequence). This CDR3 is 15 amino acids long. Trimming cost V 2 bases and J 8 bases; bases outside gene matches: 10. CDR3 sequence reads: CASSLQFGGDREAFF. CDR3 sequence (DNA): TGTGCCAGCAGCTTACAATTTGGTGGGGACAGGGAAGCTTTCTTT.

The CDR3 sequence: CASSASGTGERGYTF. DNA for the CDR3: TGTGCCAGCAGCGCCAGCGGGACAGGGGAGCGCGGCTACACCTTC. The J gene is TRBJ1-2, the V gene TRBV9, with 10 bases fitting TRBD1. Germline V CDR1 and CDR2: SGDLS, YYNGEE. This CDR3 is built from 15 residues. After removal of 3 bases from V and 8 bases from J, the junction contained 10 bases not matched to a gene.

The chain links TRBV2 to TRBJ1-1; TRBD1 might be the D (5 bases). The germline CDR1 and CDR2 sequences are SNHLY and FYNNEI. Trimming cost V 8 bases and J 0 bases, with 13 bases left between them. The CDR3 has 14 residues. Here the CDR3 DNA reads TGTGCCAGCGAAAGGACACTTCTGAACACTGAAGCTTTCTTT. This codes for CASERTLLNTEAFF.

This chain links TRBV12-5 with TRBJ2-7; 8 bases map to TRBD1. V gave up 10 bases and J gave up 5 bases; unmatched junction bases: 7. Germline CDR1 reads LGHNT; CDR2 reads FRNRAP. The CDR3 has 12 amino acids. CDR3 coding DNA: TGTGCTAAAGGACAGGGAAAACACGAGCAGTACTTC. It encodes CAKGQGKHEQYF.

The rearrangement links TRBV5-1 to TRBJ1-1, with 9 bases aligning to TRBD1. Trimming removed 4 bases from V and 5 bases from J; junction bases left unmatched: 6. CDR3 length: 14 amino acids. CDR1 is SGHRS and CDR2 is YFSETQ in the germline V gene. The CDR3: CASSSTGGRTEAFF. The CDR3 DNA follows: TGCGCCAGCAGCAGTACAGGGGGCCGGACTGAAGCTTTCTTT.

The V call is TRBV6-1, the J call TRBJ2-1; 8 positions match TRBD2. This CDR3 has 17 residues. The V gene end was trimmed by 4 bases and the J gene end by 4 bases; junction bases not matched to a gene: 12. The germline CDR1 and CDR2 sequences are MNHNS and SASEGT. CDR3 sequence reads: CASSGTPGRGVYNEQFF. The CDR3 DNA is TGTGCCAGCAGTGGGACCCCTGGGCGGGGGGTATACAATGAGCAGTTCTTC.

This sequence joins TRBV5-1 and TRBJ2-1; TRBD2 aligns across 13 bases. The CDR3 spans 18 residues. Germline V gene data show CDR1 as SGHRS and CDR2 as YFSETQ. With 4 bases clipped from V and 0 bases from J, the junction kept 7 bases outside the gene matches. The chain's CDR3 is CASSQGLAGRSSYNEQFF. Here the CDR3 DNA reads TGCGCCAGCAGCCAGGGACTAGCGGGAAGAAGCTCCTACAATGAGCAGTTCTTC.

This chain connects TRBV5-1 to TRBJ2-2, with D possibly being TRBD1 (6 bases). CDR1 and CDR2 from the germline V gene are SGHRS and YFSETQ. Between the trimmed V and J ends, which lost 0 bases and 7 bases, there was a span of 7 bases. The CDR3 runs to 13 residues. The CDR3 spells CASSLEGVGELFF. DNA of the CDR3: TGCGCCAGCAGCTTGGAGGGGGTCGGGGAGCTGTTTTTT.

This clone was detected once. J is TRBJ1-2 and V is TRBV7-9; TRBD1 agrees at 10 bases. The CDR3 totals 15 residues. Germline loops: CDR1 SEHNR, CDR2 FQNEAQ (reference sequence). With V trimmed by 3 bases and J by 2 bases, 3 bases remained unmatched. As DNA, the CDR3 is TGTGCCAGCAGCTTGTGGGACAGGGGAAACTATGGCTACACCTTC. This translates into CASSLWDRGNYGYTF.